This T cell receptor (beta chain) is from a study of blood T cell repertoires in COVID-19. Study in general: Material from acute and convalescent COVID-19 was sourced from the United States, Italy and Spain. The analysed material was cDNA or gDNA that came from T cells, B-cell-depleted T cells, or PBMCs.

Germline V gene lookup returns CDR1 KGHSH and CDR2 LQKENI. The length of the CDR3 is 16 residues. The ends were cut back, 3 bases at V and 3 bases at J, with 17 bases in the middle. This clone was counted a single time. Here immunoSEQ multiplex PCR was the method, and the copy in TCRdb shows in-frame clones only, minus some. The sample yields around 70,000 clones, more than 75% seen once. Material for sequencing was peripheral blood. This TCR was recovered from a woman of 80 years or more with active or convalescent COVID-19. The chain links TRBV18 to TRBJ1-1; D not resolved. CDR3 sequence: CASSPNLPGEDTEAFF. The CDR3 bases are TGTGCCAGCTCACCCAATCTACCGGGTGAGGACACTGAAGCTTTCTTT. The full variable domain, its missing parts supplied by reference TRBV18 and TRBJ1-1, is NAGVMQNPRHLVRRRGQEARLRCSPMKGHSHVYWYRQLPEEGLKFMVYLQKENIIDESGMPKERFSAEFPKEGPSILRIQQVVRGDSAAYFCASSPNLPGEDTEAFFGQGTRLTVV.